The text below deals with one T cell receptor (beta chain). The specificity of this receptor is unknown. Base qualities are not provided; no much larger clone lies one nucleotide away. The CDR3 contains 15 residues, cysteine and phenylalanine counted. Just CDR3 DNA is preserved here, 45 bases in frame from base 1. In the germline V gene, CDR1 corresponds to MNHEY and CDR2 to SVGAGI. The junction shows trimming of 5 bases on V and 0 bases on J, and the gene matches do not reach 4 bases of it. The immunoSEQ Assay, a bias-controlled multiplex PCR, was used to amplify TCRbeta CDR3 regions from genomic DNA. As for the authors' bioinformatics: The number of nucleated cells in each sample was estimated by amplification of reference gene primers within the assay. Sequence reads were collapsed and filtered to measure the absolute abundance of every unique TCRbeta CDR3 rearrangement. For each sample, productive Simpson clonality was calculated as the square root of Simpson's diversity index across productive rearrangements. TCRdb limited this immuneACCESS table to in-frame rearrangements with V and J called. A share of clones is missing; checked studies link under half to unresolved V genes, and the rest is unexplained. V, J and clone size are taken as reported in that table, and D and trimming were inferred from the DNA itself. This sample is represented by some 48,000 clones; roughly 86% of them were singletons. Of the sample, more than 2.5% is held by the ten largest clones.

The data are from a study of blood T cell repertoires in COVID-19 (dated by TCRdb to between 2020 and 2021). For the wider study: Collaborator samples came from the United States, Italy and Spain and covered acute and convalescent phases of COVID-19. The prospective study material was composed of cDNA or gDNA derived from T cells, B-cell-depleted T cells, or PBMCs. Deeply sampled blood TCRbeta repertoires from subjects exposed to, actively infected with, or recovered from COVID-19 were included in the dataset. A freely available public database, intended as a resource for researchers studying the immune response to SARS-CoV-2, is where the repertoires were released. Samples came from the ongoing ImmuneRACE study (first 160 participants) plus 1,254 subjects from 6 global collaborators. Nearly every sample came with metadata listing a de-identified subject ID, COVID-19 status, age in years and sex. Where available, HLA class I and class II types were obtained from metadata supplied by the sample provider rather than from assay-based typing. Here is what the overall study found, with its caveats: Clinical and demographic metadata were provided uncurated, with the amount varying by source and participant.

The collaborating institutions used their own protocols to collect whole blood in K2EDTA tubes. For TCRbeta analysis, collaborators shipped samples as frozen whole blood, isolated PBMCs, or DNA extracted from either of those sample types. Sequenced sample: peripheral blood. This receptor chain uses TRBV6-5 and TRBJ1-3; 7 central nucleotides agree with TRBD1. The source is a man aged 45 to 65 with active COVID-19. The CDR3 region reads CASSPQGSSGNTIYF. The nucleotide sequence reads as follows: TGTGCCAGCAGTCCACAGGGGAGCTCTGGAAACACCATATATTTT.